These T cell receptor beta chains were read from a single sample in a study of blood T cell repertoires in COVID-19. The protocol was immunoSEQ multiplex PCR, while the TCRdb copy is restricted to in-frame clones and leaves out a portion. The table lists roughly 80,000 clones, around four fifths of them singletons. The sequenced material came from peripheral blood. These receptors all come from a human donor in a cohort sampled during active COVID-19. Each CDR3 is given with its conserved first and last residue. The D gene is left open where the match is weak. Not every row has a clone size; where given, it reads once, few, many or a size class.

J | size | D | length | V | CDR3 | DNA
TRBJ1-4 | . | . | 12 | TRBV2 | CASSRFGEKLFF | TGTGCCAGCAGTCGGTTCGGTGAAAAACTGTTTTTT
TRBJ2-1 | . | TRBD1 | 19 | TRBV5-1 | CASSLARDSTMSLKNEQFF | TGCGCCAGCAGCTTGGCCAGGGACAGTACAATGAGCCTTAAAAATGAGCAGTTCTTC
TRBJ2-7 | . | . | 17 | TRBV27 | CASSVRGGPVLKDEQYF | TGTGCCAGCAGCGTAAGGGGAGGCCCTGTGCTTAAGGACGAGCAGTACTTC
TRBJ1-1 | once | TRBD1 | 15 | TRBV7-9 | CASSPGSGTVTEAFF | TGTGCCAGCAGCCCCGGATCCGGGACAGTCACTGAAGCTTTCTTT
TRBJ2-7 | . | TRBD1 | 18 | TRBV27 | CASSLKGGPGQGKYEQYF | TGTGCCAGCAGTTTAAAAGGGGGACCGGGACAGGGAAAATACGAGCAGTACTTC
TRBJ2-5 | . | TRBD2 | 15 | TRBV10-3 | CAISPVLAGKETQYF | TGTGCCATCAGTCCTGTACTAGCGGGTAAAGAGACCCAGTACTTC
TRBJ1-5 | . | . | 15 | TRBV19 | CASSIVQDSLLAQHF | TGTGCCAGTAGTATAGTTCAGGACAGCCTTCTGGCCCAGCATTTT
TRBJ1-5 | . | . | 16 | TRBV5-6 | CASSKRTGSNNQPQHF | TGTGCCAGCAGCAAAAGAACCGGGAGTAACAATCAGCCCCAGCATTTT
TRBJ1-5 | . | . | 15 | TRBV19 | CASSSQGESNQPQHF | TGTGCCAGTAGTTCACAGGGAGAGAGCAATCAGCCCCAGCATTTT
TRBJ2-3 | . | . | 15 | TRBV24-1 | CATSDLSDLTDTQYF | TGTGCCACCAGTGATTTGAGCGACCTCACAGATACGCAGTATTTT
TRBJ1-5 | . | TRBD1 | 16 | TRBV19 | CASSYGQGVRNQPQHF | TGTGCCAGTAGTTACGGACAGGGGGTTCGCAATCAGCCCCAGCATTTT
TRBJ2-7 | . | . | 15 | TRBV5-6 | CASSRAGGRSYEQYF | TGTGCCAGCAGCCGGGCCGGGGGAAGGTCCTACGAGCAGTACTTC
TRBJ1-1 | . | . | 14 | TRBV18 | CASSPLQGNTEAFF | TGTGCCAGCTCGCCACTACAGGGGAACACTGAAGCTTTCTTT
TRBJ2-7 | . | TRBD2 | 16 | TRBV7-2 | CASSLVRGGAFYEQYF | TGTGCCAGCAGCTTAGTCCGCGGGGGGGCATTCTACGAGCAGTACTTC
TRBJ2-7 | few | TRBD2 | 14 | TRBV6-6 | CASSVAGGSYEQYF | TGTGCCAGCAGTGTAGCGGGGGGCTCCTACGAGCAGTACTTC
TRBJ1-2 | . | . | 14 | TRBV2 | CASSVRDTFYGYTF | TGTGCCAGCAGTGTCCGGGACACGTTTTATGGCTACACCTTC
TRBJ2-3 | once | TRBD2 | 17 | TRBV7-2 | CASSLDKLAASTDTQYF | TGTGCCAGCAGCTTAGATAAACTAGCGGCGAGCACAGATACGCAGTATTTT
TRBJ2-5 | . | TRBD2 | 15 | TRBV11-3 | CASSWGGSSDETQYF | TGTGCCAGCAGCTGGGGGGGGTCAAGCGACGAGACCCAGTACTTC
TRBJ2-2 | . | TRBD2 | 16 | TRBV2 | CASSVLAGGLSGELFF | TGTGCCAGCAGTGTGCTAGCGGGGGGGCTTTCCGGGGAGCTGTTTTTT
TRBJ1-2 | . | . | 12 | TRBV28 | CASSLSNYGYTF | TGTGCCAGCAGTTTGTCAAACTATGGCTACACCTTC
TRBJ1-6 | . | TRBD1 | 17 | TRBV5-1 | CASSMGQGGSYNSPLHF | TGCGCCAGCAGCATGGGACAGGGGGGGTCCTATAATTCACCCCTCCACTTT
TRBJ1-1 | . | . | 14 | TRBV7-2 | CASSLTETNTEAFF | TGTGCCAGCAGCTTGACAGAAACGAACACTGAAGCTTTCTTT
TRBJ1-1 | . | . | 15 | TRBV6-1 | CASSEQQGFNTEAFF | TGTGCCAGCAGTGAGCAGCAGGGCTTTAACACTGAAGCTTTCTTT
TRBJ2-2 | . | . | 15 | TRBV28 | CASRNFGRAAGELFF | TGTGCCAGCAGGAACTTCGGTCGAGCGGCCGGGGAGCTGTTTTTT
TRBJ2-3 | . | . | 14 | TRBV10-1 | CASSDRSRTDTQYF | TGCGCCAGCAGTGACAGGTCCCGCACAGATACGCAGTATTTT
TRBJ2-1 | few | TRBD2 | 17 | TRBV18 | CASSPRLLAGGPNEQFF | TGTGCCAGCTCACCACGGTTACTAGCGGGGGGCCCCAATGAGCAGTTCTTC
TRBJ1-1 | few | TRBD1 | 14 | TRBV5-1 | CASSSGTENTEAFF | TGCGCCAGCAGCTCAGGGACAGAGAACACTGAAGCTTTCTTT
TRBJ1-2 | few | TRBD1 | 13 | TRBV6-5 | CASRAGQSYGYTF | TGTGCCAGCAGGGCGGGACAGAGCTATGGCTACACCTTC
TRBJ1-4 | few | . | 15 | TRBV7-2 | CASSLGGRTNEKLFF | TGTGCCAGCAGCTTAGGAGGGAGGACTAATGAAAAACTGTTTTTT
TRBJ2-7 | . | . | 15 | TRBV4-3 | CASSQDDRPWDEQYF | TGCGCCAGCAGCCAAGACGACAGGCCTTGGGACGAGCAGTACTTC
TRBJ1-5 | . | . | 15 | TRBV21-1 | CASSGETGYNQPQHF | TGTGCCAGCAGCGGAGAAACAGGTTACAATCAGCCCCAGCATTTT
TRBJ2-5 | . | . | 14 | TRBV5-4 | CASRILNGQETQYF | TGTGCCAGCAGGATCTTGAACGGCCAAGAGACCCAGTACTTC
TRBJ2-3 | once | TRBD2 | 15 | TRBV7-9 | CASSLVAGGPDTQYF | TGTGCCAGCAGCTTAGTAGCGGGGGGGCCAGATACGCAGTATTTT
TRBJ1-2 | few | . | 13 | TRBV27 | CASSLTASYGYTF | TGTGCCAGCAGTTTAACAGCCTCATATGGCTACACCTTC
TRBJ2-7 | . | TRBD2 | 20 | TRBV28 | CASSMYQGLAGPRGSYEQYF | TGTGCCAGCAGTATGTACCAGGGACTAGCGGGTCCCCGAGGGTCCTACGAGCAGTACTTC
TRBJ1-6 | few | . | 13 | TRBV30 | CAWTAGSKSPLHF | TGTGCCTGGACGGCGGGAAGTAAATCACCCCTCCACTTT
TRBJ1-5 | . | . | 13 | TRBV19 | CASRSGGYQPQHF | TGTGCCAGTAGGTCAGGAGGGTATCAGCCCCAGCATTTT
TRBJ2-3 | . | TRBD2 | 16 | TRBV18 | CASSPDGRGFTDTQYF | TGTGCCAGCTCACCGGATGGGCGGGGGTTTACAGATACGCAGTATTTT
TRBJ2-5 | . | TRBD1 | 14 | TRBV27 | CASSSRTGMETQYF | TGTGCCAGCAGTTCCCGGACAGGGATGGAGACCCAGTACTTC
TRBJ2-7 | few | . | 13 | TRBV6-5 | CASRPTVTYEQYF | TGTGCCAGCAGACCGACAGTTACCTACGAGCAGTACTTC
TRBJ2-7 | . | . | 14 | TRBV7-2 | CASSLRRSSYEQYF | TGTGCCAGCAGCTTAAGAAGGAGCTCCTACGAGCAGTACTTC
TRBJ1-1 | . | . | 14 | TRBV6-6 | CASSYSGVDTEAFF | TGTGCCAGCAGTTACTCGGGAGTGGACACTGAAGCTTTCTTT
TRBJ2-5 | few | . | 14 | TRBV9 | CASSPWGGGETQYF | TGTGCCAGCTCCCCGTGGGGGGGCGGGGAGACCCAGTACTTC
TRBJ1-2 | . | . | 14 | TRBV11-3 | CASSFRQPGYGYTF | TGTGCCAGCAGCTTTCGGCAGCCAGGCTATGGCTACACCTTC
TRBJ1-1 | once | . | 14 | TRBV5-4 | CASSYSVLNTEAFF | TGTGCCAGCAGCTACTCGGTCCTGAACACTGAAGCTTTCTTT
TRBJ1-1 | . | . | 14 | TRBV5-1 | CASSRGQENTEAFF | TGCGCCAGTAGCAGAGGACAAGAGAACACTGAAGCTTTCTTT
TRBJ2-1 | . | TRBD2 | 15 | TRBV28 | CASSLVTSAYNEQFF | TGTGCCAGCAGTTTAGTAACTAGCGCCTACAATGAGCAGTTCTTC
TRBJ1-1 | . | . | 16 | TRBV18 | CASSRDNNFVGTEAFF | TGTGCCAGCTCACGGGACAATAATTTTGTAGGCACTGAAGCTTTCTTT
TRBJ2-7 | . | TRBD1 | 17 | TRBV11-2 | CASRSRDRGPLYYEQYF | TGTGCCAGCAGGTCCCGGGACAGGGGCCCTCTATACTACGAGCAGTACTTC
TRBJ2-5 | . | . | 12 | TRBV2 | CASTLGDETQYF | TGTGCCAGCACCCTCGGAGATGAGACCCAGTACTTC
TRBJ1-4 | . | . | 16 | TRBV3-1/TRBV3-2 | CASSQGRALMDEKLFF | TGTGCCAGCAGCCAAGGCAGGGCCTTAATGGATGAAAAACTGTTTTTT